This T cell receptor (beta chain) was identified in a study of T-cell reconstitution after alpha-beta-depleted transplantation in children. General observations from the study: T-cell counts and diversity at one year following transplant were attributed mainly to newly produced T cells. Two months or so post-transplant, alpha-beta T cells reportedly derived from several hundred expanded graft clones. Where some patients showed high TCRbeta diversity at day 60, it came from recipient T cells and thymic progenitors that had survived.

As it was prepared, the TCRbeta library received unique molecular identifiers. One entry per CDR3 protein results from TCRdb running MiXCR on the PCR reads. The sample lists hundreds of thousands of distinct CDR3 sequences; 6.5% to 9% were seen once. Worth noting for this clonotype: Its antigen is currently unknown.

The sequencing used peripheral blood, collected 360 days after TCRalphabeta/CD19-depleted stem cell transplant. The TCR sequence derives from a female patient aged 2 to 10 who had a stem cell transplant for Fanconi anemia, so the T cells may come from the graft donor.

Here the CDR3 DNA reads TGCAGTGCTACTGATGGGACAGGGCCACACTATAGCAATCAGCCCCAGCATTTT. Amino acid sequence: CSATDGTGPHYSNQPQHF. The genes are TRBV20-1 and TRBJ1-5; 9 nucleotides match TRBD1. The junction had 13 bases not matched to a gene; V was cut back by 4 bases and J by 0 bases. The CDR3 is 18 residues long. Germline V gene lookup returns CDR1 DFQATT and CDR2 SNEGSKA (reference sequence).